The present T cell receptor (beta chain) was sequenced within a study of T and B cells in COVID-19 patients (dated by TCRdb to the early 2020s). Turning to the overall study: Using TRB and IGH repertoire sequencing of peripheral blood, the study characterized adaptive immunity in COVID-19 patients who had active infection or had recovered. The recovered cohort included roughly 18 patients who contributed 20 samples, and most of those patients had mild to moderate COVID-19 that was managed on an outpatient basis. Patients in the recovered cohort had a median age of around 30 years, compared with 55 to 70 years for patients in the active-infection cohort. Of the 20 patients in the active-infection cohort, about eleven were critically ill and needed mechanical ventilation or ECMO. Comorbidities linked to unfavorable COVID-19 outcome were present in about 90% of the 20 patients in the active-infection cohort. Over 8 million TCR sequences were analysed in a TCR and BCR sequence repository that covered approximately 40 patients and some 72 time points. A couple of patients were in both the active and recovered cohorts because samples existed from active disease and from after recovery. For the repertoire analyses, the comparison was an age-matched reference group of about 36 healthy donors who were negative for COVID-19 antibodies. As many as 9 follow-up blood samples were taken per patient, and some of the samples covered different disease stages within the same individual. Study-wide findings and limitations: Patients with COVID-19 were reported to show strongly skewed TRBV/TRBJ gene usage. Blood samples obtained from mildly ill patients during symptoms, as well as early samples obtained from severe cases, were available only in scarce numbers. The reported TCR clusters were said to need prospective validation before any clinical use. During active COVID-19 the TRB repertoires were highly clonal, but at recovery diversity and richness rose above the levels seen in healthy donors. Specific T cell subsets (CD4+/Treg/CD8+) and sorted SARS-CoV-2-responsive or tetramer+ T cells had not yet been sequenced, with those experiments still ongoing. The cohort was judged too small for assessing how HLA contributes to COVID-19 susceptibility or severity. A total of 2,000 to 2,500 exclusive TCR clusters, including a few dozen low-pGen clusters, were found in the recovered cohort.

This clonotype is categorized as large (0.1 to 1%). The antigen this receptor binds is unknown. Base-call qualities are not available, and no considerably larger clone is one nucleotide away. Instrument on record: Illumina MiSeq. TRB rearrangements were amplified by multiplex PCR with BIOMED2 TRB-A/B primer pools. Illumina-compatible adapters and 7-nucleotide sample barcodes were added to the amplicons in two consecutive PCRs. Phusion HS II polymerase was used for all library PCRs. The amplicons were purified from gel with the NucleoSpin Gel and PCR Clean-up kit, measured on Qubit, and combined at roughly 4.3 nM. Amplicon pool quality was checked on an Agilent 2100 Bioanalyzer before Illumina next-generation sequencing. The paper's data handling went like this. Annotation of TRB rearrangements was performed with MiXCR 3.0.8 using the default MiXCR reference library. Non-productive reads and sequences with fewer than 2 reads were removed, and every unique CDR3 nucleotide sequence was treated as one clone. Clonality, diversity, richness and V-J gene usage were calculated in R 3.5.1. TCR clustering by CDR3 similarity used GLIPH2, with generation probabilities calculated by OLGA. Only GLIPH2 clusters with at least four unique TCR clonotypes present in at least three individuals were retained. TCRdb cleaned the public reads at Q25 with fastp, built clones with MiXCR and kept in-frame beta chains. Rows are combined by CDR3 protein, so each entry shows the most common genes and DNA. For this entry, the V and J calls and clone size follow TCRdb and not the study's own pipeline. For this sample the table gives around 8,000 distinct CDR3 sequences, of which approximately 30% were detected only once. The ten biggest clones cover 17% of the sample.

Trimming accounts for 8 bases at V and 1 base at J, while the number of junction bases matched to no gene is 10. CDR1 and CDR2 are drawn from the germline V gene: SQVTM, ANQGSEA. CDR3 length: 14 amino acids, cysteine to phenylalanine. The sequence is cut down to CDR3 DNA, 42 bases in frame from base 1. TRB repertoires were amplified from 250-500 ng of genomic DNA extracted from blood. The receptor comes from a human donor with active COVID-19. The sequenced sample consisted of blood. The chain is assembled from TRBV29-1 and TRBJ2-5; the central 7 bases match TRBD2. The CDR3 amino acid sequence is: CSFTGGRGQETQYF. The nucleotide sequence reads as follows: TGCAGCTTCACGGGGGGTAGGGGCCAAGAGACCCAGTACTTC.